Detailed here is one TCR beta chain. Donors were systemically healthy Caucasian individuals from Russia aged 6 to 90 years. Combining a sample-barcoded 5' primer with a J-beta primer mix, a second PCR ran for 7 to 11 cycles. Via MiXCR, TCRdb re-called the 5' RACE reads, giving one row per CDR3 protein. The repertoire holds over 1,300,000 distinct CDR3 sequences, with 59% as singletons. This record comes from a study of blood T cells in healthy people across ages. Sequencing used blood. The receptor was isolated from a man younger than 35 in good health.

CDR3 protein: CASSQGQGVGDTEAFF. In DNA, the CDR3 is TGTGCCAGCAGCCAAGGACAGGGCGTCGGAGACACTGAAGCTTTCTTT. This sequence joins TRBV3-1 and TRBJ1-1; 7 bases agree with TRBD1. Germline V lookup: CDR1 LGHDT, CDR2 YNNKEL (reference sequence). The CDR3 runs 16 residues. J lost 3 bases, V lost 1 base, and 8 bases had no gene match. Drawing the rest from reference TRBV3-1 and TRBJ1-1, the complete variable domain is DTAVSQTPKYLVTQMGNDKSIKCEQNLGHDTMYWYKQDSKKFLKIMFSYNNKELIINETVPNRFSPKSPDKAHLNLHINSLELGDSAVYFCASSQGQGVGDTEAFFGQGTRLTVV.